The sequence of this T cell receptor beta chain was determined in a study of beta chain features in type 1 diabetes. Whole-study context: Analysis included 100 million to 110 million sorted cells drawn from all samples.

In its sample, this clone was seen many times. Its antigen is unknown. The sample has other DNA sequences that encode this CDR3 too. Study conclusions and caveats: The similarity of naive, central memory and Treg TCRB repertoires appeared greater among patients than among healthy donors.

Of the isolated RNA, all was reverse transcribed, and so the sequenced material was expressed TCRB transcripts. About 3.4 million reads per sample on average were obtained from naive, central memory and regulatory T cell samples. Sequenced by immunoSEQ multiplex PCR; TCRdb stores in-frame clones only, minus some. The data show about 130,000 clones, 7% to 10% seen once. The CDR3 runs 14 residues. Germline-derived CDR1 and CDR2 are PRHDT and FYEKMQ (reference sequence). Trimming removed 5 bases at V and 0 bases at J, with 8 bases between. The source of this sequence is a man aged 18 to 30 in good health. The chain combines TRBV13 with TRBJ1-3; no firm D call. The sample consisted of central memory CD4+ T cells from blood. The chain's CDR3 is CASSPGISGNTIYF. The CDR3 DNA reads TGTGCCAGCAGCCCGGGGATCTCTGGAAACACCATATATTTT.